Below, one T cell receptor beta chain is given with its context. Its antigen has not been determined. No much larger clonotype is one base removed from it; base qualities were not supplied. The sample was run on an Illumina HiSeq 1500. TCRdb applied fastp at Q25 and MiXCR to the public reads, then kept only in-frame beta chains. Each CDR3 protein gets just one entry, which takes the most common genes and DNA from the rows behind it. The sample includes about 110,000 distinct CDR3 sequences, with about 30% observed a single time. Jointly, the top ten make up approximately 78% of the sample. V loses 5 bases of germline sequence and J loses 2 bases, and the interval between the two ends is 7 bases. Including the terminal cysteine and phenylalanine, the CDR3 comprises 13 residues. Here the CDR3 DNA is all that survives: 39 bases in frame from base 1. CDR1 and CDR2 (SGHVS, FNYEAQ) derive from the germline V gene.

Taken with the paper, the label for treatment or condition translates to: in vitro stimulation with specific CMV peptide epitopes to enrich CMV-specific T cells. The data were taken from a study of T cell repertoires in cytomegalovirus infection (dated by TCRdb to between 2017 and 2020). Study-wide context: Peptide stimulations targeted recently identified HLA-C-restricted CMV epitopes, whose presentation resists viral immunomodulation, together with well-studied HLA-B-restricted epitopes. Donor HLA type was relevant to the analysis, because carriage of CMV infection together with the matching HLA type was indicated by public TCR beta signatures. General findings and caveats noted by the study authors: The ex vivo response was dominated by HLA-C-restricted CMV-specific TCR beta clonotypes, which also provided the single most frequent clonotype in two of eight donors. In both this cohort and an independent cohort of over 350 donors, the cumulative frequency of public TCR beta family members distinguished carriers of CMV infection plus the relevant HLA type.

The chain uses TRBV7-6 and TRBJ2-1, with no reliable assignment of the D segment. This clonotype originated in a human donor in good health (CMV status not recorded). Some clones in this sample may be carry-over from other donors' samples. Sequencing used CD8+ T cells from cultured PBMCs, obtained from culture after CMV antigen stimulation. CDR3 sequence: CASSAIPYNEQFF. The nucleotide sequence reads as follows: TGTGCCAGCAGCGCGATTCCCTACAATGAGCAGTTCTTC.